Presented here are 9 T cell receptor beta chains from one specimen sequenced in a study of blood T cell repertoires in COVID-19. The repertoire was sequenced with immunoSEQ multiplex PCR; TCRdb's copy has only in-frame clones and lacks some. The table has around 240,000 clones, 82% seen once. The sample comprised peripheral blood. The receptors come from a woman aged 80 or over with acute or convalescent COVID-19.

Only one count was recorded for this clone. The genes are TRBV25-1 and TRBJ2-1; possible D gene TRBD2, 7 bases. This CDR3 has 14 residues. V lost 10 bases to trimming and J lost 5 bases, with 18 bases between them. Germline V gene lookup returns CDR1 MGHDK and CDR2 SYGVNS. CDR3 region: CATLGASGNNEQFF. DNA for the CDR3: TGTGCCACCTTGGGGGCTAGCGGCAACAATGAGCAGTTCTTC.

The chain couples TRBV7-9 to TRBJ1-2; D is uncertain. V was clipped by 1 base and J by 4 bases, with 13 bases between them. The germline gives CDR1 SEHNR, CDR2 FQNEAQ (reference sequence). The CDR3 loop spans 15 amino acids. The CDR3 reads CASSLVRESGYGYTF. CDR3 nucleotides: TGTGCCAGCAGCTTAGTAAGGGAGAGTGGCTATGGCTACACCTTC.

The rearrangement links TRBV2 to TRBJ2-2; tentative D call: TRBD1 (7 bases). Trimming took 2 bases from V and 5 from J, leaving 12 bases between them. CDR1 SNHLY and CDR2 FYNNEI come from the germline V gene. This CDR3 has 15 amino acids. CDR3 region: CASSERQGGTGELFF. In DNA form, the CDR3 reads TGTGCCAGCAGTGAAAGGCAGGGGGGAACCGGGGAGCTGTTTTTT.

The genes are TRBV7-2 and TRBJ2-7; 8 bases fit TRBD1. V lost 5 bases to trimming and J lost 4 bases; unmatched junction nucleotides: 4. The CDR3 length is 13 residues. Germline lookup yields CDR1 SGHTA and CDR2 FQGNSA. This chain's CDR3 is CASSRQGSYEQYF. As DNA, the CDR3 is TGTGCCAGCAGCCGACAGGGGAGTTACGAGCAGTACTTC.

The chain couples TRBV19 to TRBJ1-5; D call uncertain. This CDR3 region has 12 residues. CDR1 is LNHDA, CDR2 SQIVND, per germline (reference sequence). Trimming stripped 8 bases from V and 2 bases from J, with 7 bases between. In DNA, the CDR3 is TGTGCCAGTGACGGAGGCAATCAGCCCCAGCATTTT. This gives the protein CASDGGNQPQHF.

The chain is built from TRBV19 and TRBJ1-5, with D possibly being TRBD1 (5 bases). Trimming removed 2 bases at V and 7 bases at J, with 15 bases between. Germline-derived CDR1 and CDR2 are LNHDA and SQIVND (reference sequence). The CDR3 loop spans 15 amino acids. CDR3 protein: CASSIMDTTVQPQHF. The DNA of the CDR3 is TGTGCCAGTAGTATAATGGACACAACCGTACAGCCCCAGCATTTT. The full variable domain, its missing parts supplied by reference TRBV19 and TRBJ1-5, is DGGITQSPKYLFRKEGQNVTLSCEQNLNHDAMYWYRQDPGQGLRLIYYSQIVNDFQKGDIAEGYSVSREKKESFPLTVTSAQKNPTAFYLCASSIMDTTVQPQHFGDGTRLSIL.

The CDR3 DNA sequence: TGTGCCAGCAGCTTGCTGACTAGCGGGAGTGGAAATGAGCAGTTCTTC. Protein product: CASSLLTSGSGNEQFF. The chain is built from TRBV7-8 and TRBJ2-1; 12 nucleotides align to TRBD2. Germline assignment: CDR1 SGHVS and CDR2 FQNEAQ. The CDR3 loop spans 16 amino acids. J lost 7 bases, V lost 3 bases, and 7 bases had no gene match.

This clone turned up a few times. V usage is TRBV7-2 and J usage is TRBJ1-4; D unresolved. V lost 0 bases and J lost 7, with 9 bases in between. The CDR3 runs to 14 residues. Germline CDR1 and CDR2: SGHTA and FQGNSA. CDR3 protein: CASSLAGPGEKLFF. The CDR3 region has the DNA TGTGCCAGCAGCTTAGCTGGGCCCGGTGAAAAACTGTTTTTT. The complete variable domain, with remaining parts taken from reference TRBV7-2 and TRBJ1-4, reads GAGVSQSPSNKVTEKGKDVELRCDPISGHTALYWYRQSLGQGLEFLIYFQGNSAPDKSGLPSDRFSAERTGGSVSTLTIQRTQQEDSAVYLCASSLAGPGEKLFFGSGTQLSVL.

The DNA for the CDR3 is TGTGCCAGCAGCCCCGGGGGTCGCACTGGCTACACCTTC. Its protein product is CASSPGGRTGYTF. This chain connects TRBV14 to TRBJ1-2; perhaps TRBD1 as D (5 bases). V gave up 4 bases and J gave up 7 bases, with 13 bases separating them. Germline CDR1 is SGHDN and CDR2 is FVKESK. This CDR3 comprises 13 residues.